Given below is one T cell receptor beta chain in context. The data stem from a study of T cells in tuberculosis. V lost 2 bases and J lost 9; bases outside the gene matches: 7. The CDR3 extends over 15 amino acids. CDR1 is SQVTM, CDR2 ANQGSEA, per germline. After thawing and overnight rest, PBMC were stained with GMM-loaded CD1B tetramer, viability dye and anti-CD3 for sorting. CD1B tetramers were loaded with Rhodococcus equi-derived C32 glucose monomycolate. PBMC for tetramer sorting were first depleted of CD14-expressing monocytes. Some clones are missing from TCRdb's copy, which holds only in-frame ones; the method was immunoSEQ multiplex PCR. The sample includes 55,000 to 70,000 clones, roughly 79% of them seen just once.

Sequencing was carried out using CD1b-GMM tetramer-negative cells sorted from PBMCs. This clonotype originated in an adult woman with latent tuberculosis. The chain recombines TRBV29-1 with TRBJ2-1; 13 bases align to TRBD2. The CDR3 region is CSVEKRLAGGGEQFF. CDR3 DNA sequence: TGCAGCGTTGAAAAGCGACTAGCGGGAGGCGGTGAGCAGTTCTTC.